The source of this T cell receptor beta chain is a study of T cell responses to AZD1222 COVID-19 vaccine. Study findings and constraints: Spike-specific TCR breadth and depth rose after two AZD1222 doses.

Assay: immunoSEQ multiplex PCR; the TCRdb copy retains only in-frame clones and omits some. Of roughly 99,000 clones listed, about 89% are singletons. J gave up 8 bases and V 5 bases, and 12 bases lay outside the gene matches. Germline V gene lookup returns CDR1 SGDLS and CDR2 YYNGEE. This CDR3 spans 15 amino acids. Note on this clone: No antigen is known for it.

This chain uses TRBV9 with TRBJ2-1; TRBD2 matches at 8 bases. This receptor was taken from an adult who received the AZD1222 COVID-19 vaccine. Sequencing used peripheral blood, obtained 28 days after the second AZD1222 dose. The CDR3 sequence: CASSPSGGLGDEQFF. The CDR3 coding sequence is TGTGCCAGCAGTCCAAGCGGGGGCTTAGGGGATGAGCAGTTCTTC.